This TCR beta chain was found in a study of T cells in localized non-small cell lung cancer. Study-level results: In uninvolved adjacent lung, T cell clonality reached its highest value, exceeding tumor.

As to this clone: Its target is unknown.

Measured with immunoSEQ multiplex PCR; TCRdb has only the in-frame clones, and not every one. The profile shows approximately 5,300 clones, about 32% of them singletons. Source: lung tumor tissue, taken before any cancer treatment. This TCR came from a male donor older than 55 with stage III lung adenocarcinoma.

Written as DNA, the CDR3 is TGTGCCAGCAGTAGCGAGCGGGAGAGAGCTGGCAATGAGCAGTTCTTC. It yields the protein CASSSERERAGNEQFF. This chain links TRBV6-8 with TRBJ2-1, with 8 bases aligning to TRBD2. V was clipped by 5 bases and J by 6 bases; unmatched bases: 12. This CDR3 is 16 amino acids long. CDR1 is MNHGY, CDR2 SAAAGT, per germline.